This TCR beta chain was recorded in a study of a mutant IDH1 vaccine in newly diagnosed glioma. Study-level background: Eight vaccine doses were administered to patients at weeks 1, 3, 5, 7, 11, 15, 19 and 23. Either 4-6 weeks after radiotherapy alone or alongside temozolomide, vaccination was begun. Findings and limits, study-wide: Of the patients, approximately 93% had vaccine-induced immune responses.

This clone came up once. Its cognate antigen is unknown. The time point: week 23, last vaccination. Alongside topical imiquimod, each dose of vaccine comprised 300 ug of mutant IDH1 20-mer peptide. The data were produced by immunoSEQ multiplex PCR, yet TCRdb's version contains in-frame clones alone and is incomplete. In the table there are 60,000 or so clones, 81% of which are singletons. The CDR3 is made up of 13 amino acids. The V and J ends lost 9 bases and 5 bases, in that order; junction bases with no gene match: 7. The V gene's germline CDR1 is MNHEY and CDR2 SMNVEV (reference sequence). The TCR was taken from a woman in her thirties or forties with glioma. Some clones in this sample may be carry-over from other donors' samples. The sequences come from PBMCs, collected from a glioma patient whose treatment included an IDH1 peptide vaccine. This chain joins TRBV27 and TRBJ1-1; 9 bases match TRBD1. The CDR3 is CASGGTGKTEAFF. The DNA of the CDR3 is TGTGCCAGTGGCGGGACAGGGAAAACTGAAGCTTTCTTT.